This entry describes one TCR beta chain. Its specificity is not known. Germline V gene sequence: CDR1 SQVTM, CDR2 ANQGSEA. The junction had 7 bases not matched to a gene; V was cut back by 5 bases and J by 4 bases. The CDR3 length is 14 residues. TCRdb itself ran the RT-PCR reads through MiXCR, one entry per CDR3 protein. The table shows approximately 570,000 distinct CDR3 sequences, with 6% to 9% occurring only once. This sample is part of a study of response to subunit inactivated influenza vaccine. General observations from the study: Few additional T cells are recruited per seasonal influenza vaccination, authors suggested.

This specimen consisted of PBMCs from blood, obtained around 25 months after vaccination. The chain links TRBV29-1 to TRBJ1-1; the match to TRBD1 covers 10 bases. This clonotype was sampled from a man aged 50-75 years who received an inactivated influenza vaccine. CDR3 amino acids: CSVTGQGGITEAFF. The CDR3 nucleotides are TGCAGCGTTACCGGACAGGGGGGAATCACTGAAGCTTTCTTT.